The table lists the clone carrying this T cell receptor (beta chain) with a few counts. Antigen specificity is unknown. V lost 0 bases to trimming and J lost 8 bases, with 14 bases between them. The CDR3 spans 15 residues. In germline, CDR1 is SEHNR, CDR2 FQNEAQ (reference sequence). Time point of the sample: sample taken at primary tumor resection. Samples came from 70 to 80 TRACERx patients with untreated early-stage lung cancer. Unsorted samples of tumor, nontumor lung or frozen PBMC had their whole RNA sequenced. This record belongs to a study of spatial heterogeneity in lung cancer. Study observations and caveats: Expanded alpha and beta TCR counts within tumors tracked tumor mutation counts.

TCRdb itself ran the 5' RACE reads through MiXCR, one entry per CDR3 protein. The profile shows 20,000 to 30,000 distinct CDR3 sequences, 8% to 10% of them singletons. The sequencing here drew on lung tumor tissue, taken at surgery. The TCR was taken from a male donor with early-stage non-small cell lung cancer. The chain links TRBV7-9 to TRBJ2-1; TRBD2 might be the D (6 bases). The CDR3 spells CASSLAAGKRDEQFF. In DNA form, the CDR3 reads TGTGCCAGCAGCTTAGCGGCGGGGAAGAGGGATGAGCAGTTCTTC.